This record covers a single T cell receptor beta chain. Its target is unknown. The sample is drawn from a study of radiotherapy plus CTLA-4 blockade in lung cancer. Study results and caveats: Early clonal dynamics of blood T cells, together with interferon-beta, were reported as the best response predictor. Expansion in blood of tumor-derived TCR clones was seen after radiotherapy plus ipilimumab.

Enrolled patients, whose metastatic non-small-cell lung cancer was chemo-refractory, received focal radiation plus CTLA-4 blockade with ipilimumab. Germline V lookup: CDR1 SGDLS, CDR2 YYNGEE. The CDR3 contains 15 residues. Trimming took off 3 bases at V and 5 bases at J, with 17 bases between the two ends. Repertoires were generated with immunoSEQ multiplex PCR, while TCRdb's copy carries only in-frame clones and drops some. The sample yields 52,000 or so clones, about 80% seen once. V is TRBV9 and J is TRBJ2-5, with TRBD2 as a possible D gene (6 bases). The specimen was peripheral blood, collected from a patient treated with radiotherapy plus ipilimumab. The clonotype originates from a human donor with non-small cell lung cancer whose response to radiotherapy plus ipilimumab could not be evaluated. CDR3 DNA sequence: TGTGCCAGCAGCGATTGGGCCGGGGGTATCGAGACCCAGTACTTC. This encodes CASSDWAGGIETQYF.